The TCR beta chain described here comes from a study of T cell changes during pregnancy in multiple sclerosis. Assay: immunoSEQ multiplex PCR; the TCRdb copy retains only in-frame clones and omits some. The profile shows tens of thousands of clones, approximately 90% of them singletons. V lost 0 bases to trimming and J lost 3 bases, with 9 bases between them. The CDR3 is made up of 15 amino acids. Germline lookup yields CDR1 SGHRS and CDR2 YFSETQ. The sample here was peripheral blood, taken in the first trimester of pregnancy. The chain joins TRBV5-1 to TRBJ1-4; no reliable D call. This TCR was sampled from a female donor in good health, enrolled as a control in a pregnancy study. The DNA of the CDR3 is TGCGCCAGCAGCTTGGCCGGGGTCCCTAATGAAAAACTGTTTTTT. As protein: CASSLAGVPNEKLFF.